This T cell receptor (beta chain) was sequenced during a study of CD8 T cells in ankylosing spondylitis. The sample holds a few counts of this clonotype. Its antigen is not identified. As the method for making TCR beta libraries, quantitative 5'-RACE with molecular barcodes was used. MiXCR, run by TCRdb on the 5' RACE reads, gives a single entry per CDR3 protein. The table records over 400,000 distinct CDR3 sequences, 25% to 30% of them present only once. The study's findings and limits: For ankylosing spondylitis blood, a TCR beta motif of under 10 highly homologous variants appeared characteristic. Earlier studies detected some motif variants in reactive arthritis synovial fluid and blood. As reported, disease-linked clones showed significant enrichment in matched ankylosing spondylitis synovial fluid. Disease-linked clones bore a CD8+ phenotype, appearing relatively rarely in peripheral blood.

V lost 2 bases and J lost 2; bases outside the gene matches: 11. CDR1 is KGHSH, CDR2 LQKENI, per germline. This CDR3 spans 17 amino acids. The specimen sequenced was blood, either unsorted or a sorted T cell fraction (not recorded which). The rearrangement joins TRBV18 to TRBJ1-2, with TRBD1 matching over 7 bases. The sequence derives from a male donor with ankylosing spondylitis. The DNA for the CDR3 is TGTGCCAGCTCACCAATGACAGGGTTGGGTTCGAACTATGGCTACACCTTC. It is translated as CASSPMTGLGSNYGYTF.